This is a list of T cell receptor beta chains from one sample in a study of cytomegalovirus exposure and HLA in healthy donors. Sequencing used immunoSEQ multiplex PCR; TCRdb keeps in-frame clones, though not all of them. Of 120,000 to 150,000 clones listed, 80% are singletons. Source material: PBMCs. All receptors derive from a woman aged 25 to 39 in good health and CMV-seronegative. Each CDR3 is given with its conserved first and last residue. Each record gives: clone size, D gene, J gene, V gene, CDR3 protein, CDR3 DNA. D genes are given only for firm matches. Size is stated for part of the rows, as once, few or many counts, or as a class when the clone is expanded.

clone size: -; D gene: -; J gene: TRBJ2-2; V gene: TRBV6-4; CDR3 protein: CASSRTNTGELFF; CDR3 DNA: TGTGCCAGCAGTCGGACAAACACCGGGGAGCTGTTTTTT
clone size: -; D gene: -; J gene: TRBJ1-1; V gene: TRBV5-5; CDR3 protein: CASSLAYSYTEAFF; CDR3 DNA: TGTGCCAGCAGTTTGGCCTATTCGTACACTGAAGCTTTCTTT
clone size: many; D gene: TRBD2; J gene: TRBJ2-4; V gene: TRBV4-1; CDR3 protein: CASSQATGLASPIQYF; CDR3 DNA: TGCGCCAGCAGCCAAGCCACGGGACTAGCGAGCCCTATTCAGTACTTC
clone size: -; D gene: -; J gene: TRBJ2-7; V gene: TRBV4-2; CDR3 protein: CASSQDLPTNNYLLSYEQYF; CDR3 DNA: TGTGCCAGCAGCCAAGATCTCCCGACTAACAACTACCTCCTCTCCTACGAGCAGTACTTC
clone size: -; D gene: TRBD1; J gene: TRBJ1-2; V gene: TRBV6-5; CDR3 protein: CASSYRDSLYGYTF; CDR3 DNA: TGTGCCAGCAGTTACCGGGACAGTCTCTATGGCTACACCTTC
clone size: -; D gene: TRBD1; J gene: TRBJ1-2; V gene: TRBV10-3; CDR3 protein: CAISEAGGEDGYTF; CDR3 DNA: TGTGCCATCAGTGAAGCAGGGGGCGAGGATGGCTACACCTTC
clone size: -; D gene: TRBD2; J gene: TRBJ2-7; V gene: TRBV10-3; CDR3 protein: CAIRGLAGGQRLEQYF; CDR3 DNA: TGTGCCATCAGGGGACTAGCGGGGGGCCAACGCCTCGAGCAGTACTTC
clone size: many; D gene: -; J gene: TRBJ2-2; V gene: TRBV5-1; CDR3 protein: CASSLDLDGGELFF; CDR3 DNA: TGCGCCAGCAGCTTGGATCTAGACGGCGGGGAGCTGTTTTTT
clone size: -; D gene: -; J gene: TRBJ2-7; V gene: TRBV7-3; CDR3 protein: CASSGGGGEQYF; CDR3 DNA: TGTGCCAGCTCGGGAGGGGGCGGCGAGCAGTACTTC
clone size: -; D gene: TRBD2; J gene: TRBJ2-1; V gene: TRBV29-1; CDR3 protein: CSVTEPGLAGGPAHNEQFF; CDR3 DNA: TGCAGCGTCACAGAACCGGGACTAGCGGGGGGGCCGGCTCACAATGAGCAGTTCTTC
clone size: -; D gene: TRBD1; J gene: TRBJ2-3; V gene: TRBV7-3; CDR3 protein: CASRAGQGSQDTQYF; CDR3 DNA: TGTGCCAGCAGAGCGGGACAGGGGTCTCAAGATACGCAGTATTTT
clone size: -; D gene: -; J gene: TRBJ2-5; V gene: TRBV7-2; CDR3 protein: CASSFDSKYTQYF; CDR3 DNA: TGTGCCAGCAGCTTCGACAGCAAATATACCCAGTACTTC
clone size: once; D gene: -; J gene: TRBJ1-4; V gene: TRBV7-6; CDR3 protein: CASSQGGEMFF; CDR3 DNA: TGTGCCAGCAGCCAAGGGGGGGAAATGTTTTTT
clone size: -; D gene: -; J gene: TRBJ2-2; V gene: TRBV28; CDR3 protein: CASSTGPGELFF; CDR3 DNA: TGTGCCAGCAGTACAGGACCCGGGGAGCTGTTTTTT
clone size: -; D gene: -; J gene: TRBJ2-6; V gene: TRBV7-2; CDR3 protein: CASSLVGEAGANVLTF; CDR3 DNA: TGTGCCAGCAGCTTAGTGGGGGAGGCTGGGGCCAACGTCCTGACTTTC
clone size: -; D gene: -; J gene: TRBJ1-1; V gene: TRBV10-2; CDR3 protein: CASSEVVGEAFF; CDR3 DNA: TGCGCCAGCAGTGAGGTTGTCGGTGAAGCTTTCTTT
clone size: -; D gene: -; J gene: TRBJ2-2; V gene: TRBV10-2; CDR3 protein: CASSDFTNSRELFF; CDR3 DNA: TGCGCCAGCAGTGACTTTACTAATTCTAGGGAGCTGTTTTTT
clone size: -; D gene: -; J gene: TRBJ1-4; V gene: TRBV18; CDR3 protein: CASSPSRGGDEKLFF; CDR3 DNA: TGTGCCAGCTCACCATCGAGGGGGGGCGATGAAAAACTGTTTTTT
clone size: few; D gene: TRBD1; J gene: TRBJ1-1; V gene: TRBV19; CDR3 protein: CASSIDLDRGTEAFF; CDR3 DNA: TGTGCCAGTAGTATAGACCTCGACAGGGGCACTGAAGCTTTCTTT
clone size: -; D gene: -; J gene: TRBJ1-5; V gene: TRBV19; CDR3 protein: CASMFLGGNQPQHF; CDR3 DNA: TGTGCCAGTATGTTCTTGGGGGGGAATCAGCCCCAGCATTTT